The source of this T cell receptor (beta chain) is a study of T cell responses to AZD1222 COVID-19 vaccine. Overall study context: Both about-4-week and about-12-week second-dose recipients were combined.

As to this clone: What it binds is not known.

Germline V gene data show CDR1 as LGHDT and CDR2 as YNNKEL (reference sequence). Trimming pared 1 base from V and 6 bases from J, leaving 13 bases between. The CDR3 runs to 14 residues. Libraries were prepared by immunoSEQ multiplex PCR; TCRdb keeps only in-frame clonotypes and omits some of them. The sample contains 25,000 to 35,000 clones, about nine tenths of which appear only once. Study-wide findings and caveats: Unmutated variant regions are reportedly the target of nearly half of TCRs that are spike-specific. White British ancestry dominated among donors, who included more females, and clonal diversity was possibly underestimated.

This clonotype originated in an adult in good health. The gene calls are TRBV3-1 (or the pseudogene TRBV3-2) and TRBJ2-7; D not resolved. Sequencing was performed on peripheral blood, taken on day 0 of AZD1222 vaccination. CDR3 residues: CASSQGDGRFEQYF. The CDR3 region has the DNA TGTGCCAGCAGCCAAGGGGATGGTCGTTTCGAGCAGTACTTC.